The 7 T cell receptor beta chains below were found in one sample sequenced in a study of blood T cell repertoires in COVID-19 (dated by TCRdb to the early 2020s). The library was built by means of the immunoSEQ multiplex PCR assay. What TCRdb holds here is the immuneACCESS table cut down to in-frame rearrangements. Part of the clones is not present; checked against another copy, under half of the missing clones reflect an unresolved V gene, and the others are unexplained. Within this sample are roughly 260,000 clones, with about 87% of them counted one time only. The top ten clonotypes cover approximately 2.4% of the sample. Material for sequencing was PBMCs or T cells enriched from blood (not recorded which). The origin of the receptors is a woman in her twenties or thirties with acute COVID-19.

The chain has TRBV5-1 and TRBJ1-1, with D perhaps matching TRBD1 (5 bases). The V gene lost 3 bases and the J gene lost 4 bases, with 13 bases spanning the gap. This CDR3 has 14 amino acids. The germline V gene encodes CDR1 SGHRS and CDR2 YFSETQ. CDR3 sequence: CASSYRSGGTEAFF. The DNA for the CDR3 is TGCGCCAGCAGCTACCGGTCCGGGGGCACTGAAGCTTTCTTT. The complete variable domain, with remaining parts taken from reference TRBV5-1 and TRBJ1-1, reads KAGVTQTPRYLIKTRGQQVTLSCSPISGHRSVSWYQQTPGQGLQFLFEYFSETQRNKGNFPGRFSGRQFSNSRSEMNVSTLELGDSALYLCASSYRSGGTEAFFGQGTRLTVV.

The V gene is TRBV6-2 or TRBV6-3, the J gene TRBJ2-7; D uncertain. The CDR3 is 12 residues long. Germline CDR1 and CDR2: MNHEY and SVGEGT. V lost 5 bases and J 3 bases, leaving 8 bases between the germline ends. The CDR3 here is CASSTRFYEQYF. CDR3 bases: TGTGCCAGCAGTACGAGGTTCTACGAGCAGTACTTC.

This clone was counted once. The gene calls are TRBV5-5 and TRBJ1-1; D is unresolved. The V gene lost 2 bases and the J gene lost 7 bases, with 12 bases spanning the gap. Germline CDR1 reads SGHKS; CDR2 reads YYEKEE (reference sequence). CDR3 size: 13 residues. In nucleotides, the CDR3 is TGTGCCAGCAGCTTTGGCAGTTCGGGTGAAGCTTTCTTT. Translated, it gives CASSFGSSGEAFF.

V and J are TRBV9 and TRBJ2-3, with 7 bases identical to TRBD1. V shed 0 bases, J shed 3 bases, and the junction held 10 bases outside the gene matches. The CDR3 totals 17 residues. CDR1 is SGDLS, CDR2 YYNGEE, per germline. For the CDR3, the DNA is TGTGCCAGCAGCGTAGAGAGAGGGGGCGGTGGGACAGATACGCAGTATTTT. This gives the protein CASSVERGGGGTDTQYF.

The chain employs TRBV19 and TRBJ1-3; possibly TRBD1 for D (6 bases). CDR1 is LNHDA and CDR2 is SQIVND in the germline V gene (reference sequence). V was pared by 4 bases and J by 3 bases, with 16 bases between. CDR3 length: 16 residues. The CDR3 nucleotides read TGTGCCAGTAGTACTCGACAGGCGGTGGGTGGAAACACCATATATTTT. Encoded protein: CASSTRQAVGGNTIYF.

CDR3 in DNA: TGTGCCAGCAGTTACCCACTCCGACAGGGTGGGTCAAACGAGCAGTACTTC. It translates to CASSYPLRQGGSNEQYF. V gene TRBV6-2 or TRBV6-3 combines with J gene TRBJ2-7, with 7 nucleotides matching TRBD1. CDR1 is MNHEY, CDR2 SVGEGT, per germline. This CDR3 has 17 residues. V lost 2 bases and J lost 5; bases outside the gene matches: 15.

The J gene is TRBJ2-3, the V gene TRBV4-1; the D gene is possibly TRBD1 (6 bases). The CDR3 is 16 residues long. Trimming took 1 base from V and 0 from J, leaving 11 bases between them. CDR1 and CDR2 (germline): MGHRA, YSYEKL. As DNA, the CDR3 is TGCGCCAGCAGCCAAGTGGGGACACAAAGCACAGATACGCAGTATTTT. As protein: CASSQVGTQSTDTQYF.